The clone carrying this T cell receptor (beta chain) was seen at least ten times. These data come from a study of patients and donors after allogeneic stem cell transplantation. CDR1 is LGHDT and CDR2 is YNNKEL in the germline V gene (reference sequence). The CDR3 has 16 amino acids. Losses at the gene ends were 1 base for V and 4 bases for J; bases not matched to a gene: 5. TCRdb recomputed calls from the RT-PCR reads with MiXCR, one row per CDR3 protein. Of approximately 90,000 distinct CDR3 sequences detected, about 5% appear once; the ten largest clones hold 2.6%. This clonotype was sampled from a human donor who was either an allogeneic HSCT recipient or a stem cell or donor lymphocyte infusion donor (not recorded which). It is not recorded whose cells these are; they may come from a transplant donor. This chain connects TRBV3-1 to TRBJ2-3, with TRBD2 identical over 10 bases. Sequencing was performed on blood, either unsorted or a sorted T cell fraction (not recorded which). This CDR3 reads CASSQGSGRTADTQYF. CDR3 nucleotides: TGTGCCAGCAGCCAAGGTAGCGGGAGGACGGCAGATACGCAGTATTTT.